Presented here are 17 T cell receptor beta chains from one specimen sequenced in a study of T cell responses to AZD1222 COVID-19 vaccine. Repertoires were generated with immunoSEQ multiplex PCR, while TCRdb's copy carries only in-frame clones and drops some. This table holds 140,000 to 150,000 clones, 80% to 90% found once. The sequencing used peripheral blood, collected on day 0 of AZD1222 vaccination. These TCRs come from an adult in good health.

CDR3 DNA sequence: TGTGCCAGCCAGAGCCCTGCCGTCTATCCGTCCGAGCAGTACTTC. The encoded protein is CASQSPAVYPSEQYF. The genes are TRBV7-9 and TRBJ2-7; no reliable D call. V was cut by 8 bases and J by 6 bases, with 23 bases left in between. CDR1 SEHNR and CDR2 FQNEAQ come from the germline V gene (reference sequence). The CDR3 consists of 15 residues.

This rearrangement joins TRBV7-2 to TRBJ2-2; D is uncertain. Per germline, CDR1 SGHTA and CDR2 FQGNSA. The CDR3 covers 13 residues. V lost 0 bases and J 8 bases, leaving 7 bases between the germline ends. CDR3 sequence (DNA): TGTGCCAGCAGCTTAGCAGGCGCGGGGGAGCTGTTTTTT. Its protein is CASSLAGAGELFF. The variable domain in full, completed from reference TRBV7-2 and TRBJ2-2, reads GAGVSQSPSNKVTEKGKDVELRCDPISGHTALYWYRQSLGQGLEFLIYFQGNSAPDKSGLPSDRFSAERTGGSVSTLTIQRTQQEDSAVYLCASSLAGAGELFFGEGSRLTVL.

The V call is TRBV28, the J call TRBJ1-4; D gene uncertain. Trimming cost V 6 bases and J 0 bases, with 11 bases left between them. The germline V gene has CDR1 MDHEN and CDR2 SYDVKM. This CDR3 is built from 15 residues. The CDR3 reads CASRRSTATNEKLFF. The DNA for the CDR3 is TGTGCCAGCAGGAGGAGTACTGCAACTAATGAAAAACTGTTTTTT.

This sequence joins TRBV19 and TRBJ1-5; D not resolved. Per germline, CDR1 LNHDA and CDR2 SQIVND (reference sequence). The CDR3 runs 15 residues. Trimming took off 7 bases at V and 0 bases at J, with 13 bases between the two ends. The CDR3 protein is CASMWGGSSNQPQHF. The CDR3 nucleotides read TGTGCCAGTATGTGGGGAGGTTCTAGCAATCAGCCCCAGCATTTT. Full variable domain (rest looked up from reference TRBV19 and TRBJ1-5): DGGITQSPKYLFRKEGQNVTLSCEQNLNHDAMYWYRQDPGQGLRLIYYSQIVNDFQKGDIAEGYSVSREKKESFPLTVTSAQKNPTAFYLCASMWGGSSNQPQHFGDGTRLSIL.

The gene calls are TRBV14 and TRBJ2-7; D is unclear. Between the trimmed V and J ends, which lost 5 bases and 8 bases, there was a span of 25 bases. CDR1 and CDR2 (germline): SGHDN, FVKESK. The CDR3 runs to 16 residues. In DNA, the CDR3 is TGTGCCAGCAGCGTCTTTGTGACTGCAGTCTCATCGCAGCAGTACTTC. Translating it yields CASSVFVTAVSSQQYF.

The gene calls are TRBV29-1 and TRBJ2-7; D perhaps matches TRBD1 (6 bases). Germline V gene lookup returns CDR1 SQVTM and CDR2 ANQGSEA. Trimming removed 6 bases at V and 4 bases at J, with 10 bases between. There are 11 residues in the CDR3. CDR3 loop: CSVRGFYEQYF. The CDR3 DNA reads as TGCAGCGTCAGGGGCTTTTACGAGCAGTACTTC.

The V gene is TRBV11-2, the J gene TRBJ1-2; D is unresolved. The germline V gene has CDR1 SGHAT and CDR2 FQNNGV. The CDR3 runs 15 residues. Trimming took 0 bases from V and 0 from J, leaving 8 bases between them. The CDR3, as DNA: TGTGCCAGCAGCTTAGATACCGCCCCTAACTATGGCTACACCTTC. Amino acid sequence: CASSLDTAPNYGYTF.

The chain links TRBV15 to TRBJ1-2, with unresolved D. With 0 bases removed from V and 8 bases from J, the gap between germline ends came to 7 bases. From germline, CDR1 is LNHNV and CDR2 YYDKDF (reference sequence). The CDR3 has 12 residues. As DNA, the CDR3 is TGTGCCACCAGCAGAGATAGTGAAGGCTACACCTTC. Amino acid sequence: CATSRDSEGYTF.

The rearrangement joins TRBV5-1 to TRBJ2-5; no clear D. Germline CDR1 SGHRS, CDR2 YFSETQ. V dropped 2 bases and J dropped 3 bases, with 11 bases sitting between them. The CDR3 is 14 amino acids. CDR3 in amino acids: CASSLGPLKETQYF. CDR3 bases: TGCGCCAGCAGCTTAGGTCCTTTGAAAGAGACCCAGTACTTC. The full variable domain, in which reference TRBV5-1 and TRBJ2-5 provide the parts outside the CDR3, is KAGVTQTPRYLIKTRGQQVTLSCSPISGHRSVSWYQQTPGQGLQFLFEYFSETQRNKGNFPGRFSGRQFSNSRSEMNVSTLELGDSALYLCASSLGPLKETQYFGPGTRLLVL.

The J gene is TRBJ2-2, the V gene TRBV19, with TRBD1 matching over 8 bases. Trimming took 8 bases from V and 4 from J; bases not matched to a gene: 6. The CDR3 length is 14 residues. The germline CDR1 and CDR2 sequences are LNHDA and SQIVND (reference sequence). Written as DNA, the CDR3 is TGTGCCAGTCAGACAGGGGCCTCCACCGGGGAGCTGTTTTTT. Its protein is CASQTGASTGELFF.

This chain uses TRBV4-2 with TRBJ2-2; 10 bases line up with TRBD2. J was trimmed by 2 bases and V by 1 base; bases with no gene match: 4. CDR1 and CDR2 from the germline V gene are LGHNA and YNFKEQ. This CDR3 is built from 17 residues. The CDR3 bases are TGTGCCAGCAGCCAAGCTAGCGGGGGCCTAAACACCGGGGAGCTGTTTTTT. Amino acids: CASSQASGGLNTGELFF.

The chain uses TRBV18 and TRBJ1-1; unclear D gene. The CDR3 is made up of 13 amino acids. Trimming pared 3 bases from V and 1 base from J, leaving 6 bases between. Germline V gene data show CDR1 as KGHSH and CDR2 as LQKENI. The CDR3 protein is CASSPRANTEAFF. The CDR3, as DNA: TGTGCCAGCTCACCGAGGGCGAACACTGAAGCTTTCTTT.

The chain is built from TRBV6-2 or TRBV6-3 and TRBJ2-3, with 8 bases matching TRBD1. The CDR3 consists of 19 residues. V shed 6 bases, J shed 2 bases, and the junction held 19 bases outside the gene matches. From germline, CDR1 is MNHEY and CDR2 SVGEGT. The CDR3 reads CASSPGRDRFSPNTDTQYF. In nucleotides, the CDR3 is TGTGCCAGCAGCCCCGGCCGGGACAGGTTTTCCCCAAACACAGATACGCAGTATTTT.

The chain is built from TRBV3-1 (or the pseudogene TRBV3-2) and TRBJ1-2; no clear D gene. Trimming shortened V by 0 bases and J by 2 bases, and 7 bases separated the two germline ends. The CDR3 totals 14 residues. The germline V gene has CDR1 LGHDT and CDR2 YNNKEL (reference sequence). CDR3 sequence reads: CASSQDQGNYGYTF. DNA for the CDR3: TGTGCCAGCAGCCAAGATCAAGGAAACTATGGCTACACCTTC.

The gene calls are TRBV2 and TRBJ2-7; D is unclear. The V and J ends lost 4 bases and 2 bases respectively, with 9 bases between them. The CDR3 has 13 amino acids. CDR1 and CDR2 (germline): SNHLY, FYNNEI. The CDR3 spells CASSGTITYEQYF. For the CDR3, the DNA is TGTGCCAGCAGTGGGACCATTACCTACGAGCAGTACTTC.

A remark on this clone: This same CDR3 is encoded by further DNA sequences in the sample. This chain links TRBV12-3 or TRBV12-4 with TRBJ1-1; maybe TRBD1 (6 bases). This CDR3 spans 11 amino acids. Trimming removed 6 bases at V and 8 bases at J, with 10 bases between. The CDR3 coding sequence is TGTGCCAGCAGCCTAACAGGGGAAGCTTTCTTT. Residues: CASSLTGEAFF.

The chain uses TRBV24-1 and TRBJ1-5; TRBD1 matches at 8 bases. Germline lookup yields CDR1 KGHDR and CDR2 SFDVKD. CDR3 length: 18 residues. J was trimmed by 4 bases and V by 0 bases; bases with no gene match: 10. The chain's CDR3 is CATSDLQRLTGDNQPQHF. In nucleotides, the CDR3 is TGTGCCACCAGTGATTTGCAAAGACTGACAGGGGATAATCAGCCCCAGCATTTT.